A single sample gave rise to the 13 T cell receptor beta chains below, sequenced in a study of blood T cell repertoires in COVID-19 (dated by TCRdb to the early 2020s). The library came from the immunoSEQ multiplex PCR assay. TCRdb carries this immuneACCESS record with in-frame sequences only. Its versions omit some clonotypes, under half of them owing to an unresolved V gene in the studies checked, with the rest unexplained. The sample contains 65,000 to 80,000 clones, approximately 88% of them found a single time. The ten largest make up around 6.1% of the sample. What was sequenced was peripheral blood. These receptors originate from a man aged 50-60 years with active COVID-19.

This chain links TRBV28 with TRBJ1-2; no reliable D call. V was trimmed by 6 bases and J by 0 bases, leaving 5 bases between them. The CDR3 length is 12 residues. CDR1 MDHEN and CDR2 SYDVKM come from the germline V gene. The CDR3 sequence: CASRIANYGYTF. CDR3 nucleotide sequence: TGTGCCAGCAGGATAGCTAACTATGGCTACACCTTC.

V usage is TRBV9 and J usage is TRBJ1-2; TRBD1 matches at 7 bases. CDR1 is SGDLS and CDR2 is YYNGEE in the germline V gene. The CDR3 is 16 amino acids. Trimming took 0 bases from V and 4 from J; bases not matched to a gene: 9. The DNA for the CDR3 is TGTGCCAGCAGCGTAGGGCAGGGGGGCCCACTCTATGGCTACACCTTC. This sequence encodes CASSVGQGGPLYGYTF.

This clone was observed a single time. CDR3 sequence: CASSVRQGVLSGNTIYF. In DNA, the CDR3 is TGTGCCAGCAGCGTACGACAGGGAGTTTTAAGTGGAAACACCATATATTTT. The chain links TRBV11-3 to TRBJ1-3; 7 positions agree with TRBD1. The junction had 13 bases not matched to a gene; V was cut back by 5 bases and J by 3 bases. The CDR3 sequence is 17 residues long. Germline V CDR1 and CDR2: SGHNT, YENEEA.

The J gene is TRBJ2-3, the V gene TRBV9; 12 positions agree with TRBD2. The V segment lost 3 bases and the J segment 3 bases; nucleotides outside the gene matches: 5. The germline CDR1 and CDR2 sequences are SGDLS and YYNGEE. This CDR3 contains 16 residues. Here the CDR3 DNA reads TGTGCCAGCAGCGCCGATCTAGCGGGAGGGACAGATACGCAGTATTTT. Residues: CASSADLAGGTDTQYF. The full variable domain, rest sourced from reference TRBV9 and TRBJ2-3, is DSGVTQTPKHLITATGQRVTLRCSPRSGDLSVYWYQQSLDQGLQFLIQYYNGEERAKGNILERFSAQQFPDLHSELNLSSLELGDSALYFCASSADLAGGTDTQYFGPGTRLTVL.

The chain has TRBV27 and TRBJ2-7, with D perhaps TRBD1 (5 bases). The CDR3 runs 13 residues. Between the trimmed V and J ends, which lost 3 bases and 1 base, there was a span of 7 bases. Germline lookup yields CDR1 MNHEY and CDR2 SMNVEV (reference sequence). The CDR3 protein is CASSFSGSYEQYF. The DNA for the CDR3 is TGTGCCAGCAGTTTTTCAGGGTCCTACGAGCAGTACTTC.

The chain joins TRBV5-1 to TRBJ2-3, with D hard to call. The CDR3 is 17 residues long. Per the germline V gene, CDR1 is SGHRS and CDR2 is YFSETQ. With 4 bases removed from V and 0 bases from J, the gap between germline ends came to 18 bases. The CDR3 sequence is CASSRSTVAISTDTQYF. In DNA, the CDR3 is TGCGCCAGCAGCCGCAGCACAGTTGCAATTAGCACAGATACGCAGTATTTT.

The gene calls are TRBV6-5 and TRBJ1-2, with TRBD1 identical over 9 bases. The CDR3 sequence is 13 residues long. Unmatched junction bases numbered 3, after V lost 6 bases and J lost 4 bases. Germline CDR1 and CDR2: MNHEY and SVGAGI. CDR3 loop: CASSLQGAYGYTF. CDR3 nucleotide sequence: TGTGCCAGCAGCTTACAGGGGGCCTATGGCTACACCTTC.

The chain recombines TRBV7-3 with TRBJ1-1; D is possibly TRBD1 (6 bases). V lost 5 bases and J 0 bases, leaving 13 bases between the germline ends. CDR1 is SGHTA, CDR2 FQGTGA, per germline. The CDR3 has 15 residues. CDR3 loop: CASSLTGTLNTEAFF. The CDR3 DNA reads TGTGCCAGCAGCCTCACCGGGACACTGAACACTGAAGCTTTCTTT.

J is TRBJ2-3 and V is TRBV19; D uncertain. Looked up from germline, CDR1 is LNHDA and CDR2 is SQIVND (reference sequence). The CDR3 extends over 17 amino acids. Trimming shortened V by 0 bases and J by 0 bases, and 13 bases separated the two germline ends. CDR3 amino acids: CASSIEDSYSSTDTQYF. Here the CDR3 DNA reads TGTGCCAGTAGTATAGAAGACTCGTATTCTAGCACAGATACGCAGTATTTT.

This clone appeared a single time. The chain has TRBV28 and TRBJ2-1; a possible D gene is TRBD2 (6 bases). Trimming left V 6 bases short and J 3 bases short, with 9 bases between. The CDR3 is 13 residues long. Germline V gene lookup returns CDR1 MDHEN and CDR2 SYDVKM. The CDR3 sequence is CASRGRGYNEQFF. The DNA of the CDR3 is TGTGCCAGCAGGGGGCGGGGCTACAATGAGCAGTTCTTC.

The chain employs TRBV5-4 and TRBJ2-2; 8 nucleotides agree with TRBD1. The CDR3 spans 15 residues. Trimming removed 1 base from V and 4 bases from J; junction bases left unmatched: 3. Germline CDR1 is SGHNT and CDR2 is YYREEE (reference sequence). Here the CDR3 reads CASSLTGGPTGELFF. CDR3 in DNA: TGTGCCAGCAGCTTGACAGGGGGACCCACCGGGGAGCTGTTTTTT.

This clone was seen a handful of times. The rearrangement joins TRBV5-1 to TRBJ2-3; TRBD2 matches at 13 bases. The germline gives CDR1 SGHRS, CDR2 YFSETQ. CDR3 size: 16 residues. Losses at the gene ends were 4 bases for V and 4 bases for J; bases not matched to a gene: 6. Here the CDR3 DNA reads TGCGCCAGCAGCCCCCGGACTAGCGGGAGTGCAGATACGCAGTATTTT. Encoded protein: CASSPRTSGSADTQYF.

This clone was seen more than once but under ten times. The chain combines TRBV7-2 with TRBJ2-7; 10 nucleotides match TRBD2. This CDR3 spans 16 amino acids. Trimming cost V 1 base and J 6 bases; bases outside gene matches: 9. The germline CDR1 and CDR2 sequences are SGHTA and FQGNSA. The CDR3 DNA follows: TGTGCCAGCAGCTTAGACGGGACTAGCGCAATCGGCGAGCAGTACTTC. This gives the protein CASSLDGTSAIGEQYF.